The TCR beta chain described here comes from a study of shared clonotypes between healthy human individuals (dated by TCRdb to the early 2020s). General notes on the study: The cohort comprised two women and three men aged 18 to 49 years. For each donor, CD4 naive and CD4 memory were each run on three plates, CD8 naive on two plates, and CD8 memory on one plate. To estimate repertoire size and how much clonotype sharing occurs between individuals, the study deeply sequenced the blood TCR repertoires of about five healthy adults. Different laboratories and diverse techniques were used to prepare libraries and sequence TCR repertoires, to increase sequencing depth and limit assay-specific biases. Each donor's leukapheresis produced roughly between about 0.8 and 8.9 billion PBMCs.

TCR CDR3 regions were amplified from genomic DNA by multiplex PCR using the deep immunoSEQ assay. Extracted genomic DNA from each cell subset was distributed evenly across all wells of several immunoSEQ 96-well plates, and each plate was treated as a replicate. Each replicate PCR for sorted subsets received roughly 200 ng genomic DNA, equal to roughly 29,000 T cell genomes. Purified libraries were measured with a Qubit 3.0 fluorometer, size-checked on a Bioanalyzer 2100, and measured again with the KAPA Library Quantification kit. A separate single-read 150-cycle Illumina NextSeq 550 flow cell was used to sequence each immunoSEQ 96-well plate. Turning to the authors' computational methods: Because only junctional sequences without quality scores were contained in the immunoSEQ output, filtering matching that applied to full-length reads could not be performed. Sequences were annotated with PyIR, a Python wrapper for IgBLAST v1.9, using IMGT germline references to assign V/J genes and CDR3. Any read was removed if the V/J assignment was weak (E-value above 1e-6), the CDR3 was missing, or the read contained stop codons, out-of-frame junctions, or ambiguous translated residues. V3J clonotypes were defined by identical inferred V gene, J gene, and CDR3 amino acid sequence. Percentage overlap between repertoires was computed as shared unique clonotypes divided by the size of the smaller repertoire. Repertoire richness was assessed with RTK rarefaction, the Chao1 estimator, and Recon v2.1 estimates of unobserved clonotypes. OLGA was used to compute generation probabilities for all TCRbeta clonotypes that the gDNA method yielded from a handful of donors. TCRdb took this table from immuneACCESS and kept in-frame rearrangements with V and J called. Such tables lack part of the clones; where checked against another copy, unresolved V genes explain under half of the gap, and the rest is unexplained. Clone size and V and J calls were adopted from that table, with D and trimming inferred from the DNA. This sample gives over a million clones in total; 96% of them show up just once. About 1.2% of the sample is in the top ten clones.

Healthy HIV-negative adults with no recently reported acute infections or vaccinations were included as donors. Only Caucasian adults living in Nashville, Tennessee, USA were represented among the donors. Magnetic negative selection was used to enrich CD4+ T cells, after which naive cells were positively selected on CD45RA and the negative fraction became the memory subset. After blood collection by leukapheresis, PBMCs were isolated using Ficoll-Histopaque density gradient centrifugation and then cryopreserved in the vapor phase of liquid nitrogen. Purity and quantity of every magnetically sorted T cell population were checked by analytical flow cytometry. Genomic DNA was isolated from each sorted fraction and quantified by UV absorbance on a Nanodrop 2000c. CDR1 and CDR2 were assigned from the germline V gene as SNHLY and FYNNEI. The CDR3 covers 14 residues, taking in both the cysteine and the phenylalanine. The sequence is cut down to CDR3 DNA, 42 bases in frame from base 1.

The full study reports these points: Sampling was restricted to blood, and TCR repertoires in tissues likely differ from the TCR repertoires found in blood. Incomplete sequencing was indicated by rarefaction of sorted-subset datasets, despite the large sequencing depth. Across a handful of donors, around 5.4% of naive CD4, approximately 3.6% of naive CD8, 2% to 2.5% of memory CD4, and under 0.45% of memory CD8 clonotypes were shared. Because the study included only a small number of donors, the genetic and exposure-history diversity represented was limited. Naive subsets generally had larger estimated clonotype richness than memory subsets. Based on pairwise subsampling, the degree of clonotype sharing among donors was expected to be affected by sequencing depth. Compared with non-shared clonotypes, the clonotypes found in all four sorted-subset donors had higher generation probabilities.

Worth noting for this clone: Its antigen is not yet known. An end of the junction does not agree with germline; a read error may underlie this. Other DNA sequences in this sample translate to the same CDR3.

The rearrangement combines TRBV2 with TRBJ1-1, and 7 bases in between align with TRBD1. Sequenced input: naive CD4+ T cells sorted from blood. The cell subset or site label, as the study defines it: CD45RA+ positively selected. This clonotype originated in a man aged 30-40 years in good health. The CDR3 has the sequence CASRGRGIYTEAFF. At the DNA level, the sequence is TGTGCCAGCAGAGGCAGGGGGATCTACACTGAAGCCTTCTTT. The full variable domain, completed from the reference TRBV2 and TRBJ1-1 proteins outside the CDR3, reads EPEVTQTPSHQVTQMGQEVILRCVPISNHLYFYWYRQILGQKVEFLVSFYNNEISEKSEIFDDQFSVERPDGSNFTLKIRSTKLEDSAMYFCASRGRGIYTEAFFGQGTRLTVV.